This TCR beta chain was observed in a study of T cell changes during pregnancy in multiple sclerosis. Only one count was recorded for this clone. Profiling relied on immunoSEQ multiplex PCR, and the TCRdb table lists in-frame clones only, not all of them. The data show around 96,000 clones, around 93% seen once. This CDR3 contains 11 residues. CDR1 and CDR2 (germline): MNHNY, SVGAGI (reference sequence). Trimming took 10 bases from V and 4 from J, leaving 9 bases between them. The sequences come from peripheral blood, collected in the third trimester of pregnancy. The chain joins TRBV6-6 to TRBJ2-3; the D gene is possibly TRBD1 (5 bases). This receptor was identified in a female donor with multiple sclerosis, enrolled in a pregnancy study. The CDR3 spells CATPTADTQYF. CDR3 DNA: TGTGCCACCCCGACAGCAGATACGCAGTATTTT.